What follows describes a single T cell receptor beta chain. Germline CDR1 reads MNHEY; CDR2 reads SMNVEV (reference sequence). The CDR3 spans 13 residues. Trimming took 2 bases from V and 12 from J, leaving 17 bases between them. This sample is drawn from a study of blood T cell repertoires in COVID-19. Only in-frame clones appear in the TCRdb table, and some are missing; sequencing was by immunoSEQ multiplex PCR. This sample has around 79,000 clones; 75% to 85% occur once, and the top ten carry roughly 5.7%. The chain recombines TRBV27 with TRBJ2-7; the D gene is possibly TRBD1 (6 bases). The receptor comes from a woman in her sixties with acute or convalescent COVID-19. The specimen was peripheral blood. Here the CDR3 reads CASSLAANRALYF. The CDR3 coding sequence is TGTGCCAGCAGTTTAGCAGCTAACAGGGCTCTGTACTTC.